This T cell receptor (beta chain) was retrieved from a study of CD8+ T cells in alopecia areata. About this clone: The target antigen is unknown.

Notes on the study in general: Lesional scalp, notably in alopecia totalis/universalis, had clonality above that of normal scalp.

Extraction of RNA preceded its reverse transcription into cDNA, which served as the sequencing template. Sequencing was performed with immunoSEQ multiplex PCR; in TCRdb, only in-frame clones are kept and a portion is missing. The sample has about 200,000 clones, about 56% seen once. This CDR3 has 15 residues. V dropped 8 bases and J dropped 3; count of bases not matched to a gene: 13. Germline CDR1 is MNHNS and CDR2 is SASEGT. PBMCs, the starting material, were the source of sorted CD4+ and CD8+ T cells. Sequenced input: CD8+ T cells sorted from blood. The chain is built from TRBV6-1 and TRBJ2-7; TRBD1 agrees at 7 bases. This TCR was sampled from a human donor in good health. The CDR3 sequence is CASGARGKVFYEQYF. As DNA, the CDR3 is TGTGCCAGCGGCGCCAGGGGGAAAGTTTTCTACGAGCAGTACTTC.